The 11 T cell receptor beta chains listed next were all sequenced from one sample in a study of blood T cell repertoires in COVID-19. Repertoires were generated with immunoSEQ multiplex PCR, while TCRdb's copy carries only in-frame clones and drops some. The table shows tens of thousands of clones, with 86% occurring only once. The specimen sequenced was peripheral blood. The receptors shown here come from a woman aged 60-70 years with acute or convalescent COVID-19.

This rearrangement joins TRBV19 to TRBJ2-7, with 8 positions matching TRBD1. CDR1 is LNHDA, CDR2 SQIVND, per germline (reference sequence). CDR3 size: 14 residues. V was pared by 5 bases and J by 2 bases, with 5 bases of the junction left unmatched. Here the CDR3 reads CASSSDRGTYEQYF. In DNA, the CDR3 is TGTGCCAGTAGTTCAGACAGGGGAACCTACGAGCAGTACTTC.

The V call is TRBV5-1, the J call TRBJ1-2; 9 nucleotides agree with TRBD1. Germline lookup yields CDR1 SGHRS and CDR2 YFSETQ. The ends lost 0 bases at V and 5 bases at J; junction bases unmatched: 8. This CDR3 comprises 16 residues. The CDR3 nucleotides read TGCGCCAGCAGCTTGGGGAAACAGGGGGCCTTATATGGCTACACCTTC. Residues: CASSLGKQGALYGYTF.

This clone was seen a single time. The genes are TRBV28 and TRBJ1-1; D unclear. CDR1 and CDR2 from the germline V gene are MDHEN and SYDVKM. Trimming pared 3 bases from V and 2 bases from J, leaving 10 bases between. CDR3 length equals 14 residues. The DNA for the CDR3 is TGTGCCAGCAGTTTGCGGCAGAGAAACACTGAAGCTTTCTTT. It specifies CASSLRQRNTEAFF.

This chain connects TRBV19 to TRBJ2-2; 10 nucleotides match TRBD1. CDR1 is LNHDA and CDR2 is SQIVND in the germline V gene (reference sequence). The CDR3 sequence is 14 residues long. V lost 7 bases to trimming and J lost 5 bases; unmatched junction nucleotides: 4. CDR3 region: CASMGQGRTGELFF. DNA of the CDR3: TGTGCCAGTATGGGACAGGGGCGAACCGGGGAGCTGTTTTTT.

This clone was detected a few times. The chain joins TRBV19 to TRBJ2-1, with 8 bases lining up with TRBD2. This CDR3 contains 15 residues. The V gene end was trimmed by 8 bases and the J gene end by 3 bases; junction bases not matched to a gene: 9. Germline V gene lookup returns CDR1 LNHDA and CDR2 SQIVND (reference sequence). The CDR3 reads CASAEVSGGYNEQFF. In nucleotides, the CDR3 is TGTGCCAGTGCGGAAGTAAGCGGGGGCTACAATGAGCAGTTCTTC.

This chain's CDR3 is CASKAQGANTGELFF. For the CDR3, the DNA is TGTGCCAGCAAGGCCCAGGGGGCGAACACCGGGGAGCTGTTTTTT. This rearrangement joins TRBV2 to TRBJ2-2; 7 bases agree with TRBD1. V was pared by 7 bases and J by 0 bases, with 5 bases of the junction left unmatched. The CDR3 loop spans 15 amino acids. CDR1 is SNHLY, CDR2 FYNNEI, per germline.

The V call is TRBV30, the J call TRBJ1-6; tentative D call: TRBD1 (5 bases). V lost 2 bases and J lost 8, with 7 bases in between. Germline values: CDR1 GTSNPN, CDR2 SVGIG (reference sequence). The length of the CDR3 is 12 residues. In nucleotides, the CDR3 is TGTGCCTGGAGTTCAGGGCATTCACCCCTCCACTTT. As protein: CAWSSGHSPLHF.

In nucleotides, the CDR3 is TGTGCCACCAGTGATTGGACAGGGGCTGAAGCTTTCTTT. It translates to CATSDWTGAEAFF. V gene TRBV24-1 combines with J gene TRBJ1-1; 9 bases align to TRBD1. The CDR3 is made up of 13 amino acids. Losses at the gene ends were 2 bases for V and 6 bases for J; bases not matched to a gene: 0. CDR1 is KGHDR and CDR2 is SFDVKD in the germline V gene.

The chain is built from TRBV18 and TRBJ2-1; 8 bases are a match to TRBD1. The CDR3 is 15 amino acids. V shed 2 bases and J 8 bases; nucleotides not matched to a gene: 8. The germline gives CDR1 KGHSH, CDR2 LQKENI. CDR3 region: CASSPSDRASHEQFF. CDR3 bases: TGTGCCAGCTCACCATCGGACAGGGCAAGCCATGAGCAGTTCTTC.

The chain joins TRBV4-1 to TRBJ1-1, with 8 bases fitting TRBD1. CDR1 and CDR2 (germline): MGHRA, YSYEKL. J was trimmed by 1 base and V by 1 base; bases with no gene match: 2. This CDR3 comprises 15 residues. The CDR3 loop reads CASSQVTGANTEAFF. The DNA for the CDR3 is TGCGCCAGCAGCCAAGTGACAGGGGCGAACACTGAAGCTTTCTTT.

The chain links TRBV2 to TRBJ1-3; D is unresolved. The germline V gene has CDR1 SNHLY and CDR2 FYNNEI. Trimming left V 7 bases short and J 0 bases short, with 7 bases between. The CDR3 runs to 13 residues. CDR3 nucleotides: TGTGCCAGCACCCGGGGCTCTGGAAACACCATATATTTT. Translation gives CASTRGSGNTIYF.